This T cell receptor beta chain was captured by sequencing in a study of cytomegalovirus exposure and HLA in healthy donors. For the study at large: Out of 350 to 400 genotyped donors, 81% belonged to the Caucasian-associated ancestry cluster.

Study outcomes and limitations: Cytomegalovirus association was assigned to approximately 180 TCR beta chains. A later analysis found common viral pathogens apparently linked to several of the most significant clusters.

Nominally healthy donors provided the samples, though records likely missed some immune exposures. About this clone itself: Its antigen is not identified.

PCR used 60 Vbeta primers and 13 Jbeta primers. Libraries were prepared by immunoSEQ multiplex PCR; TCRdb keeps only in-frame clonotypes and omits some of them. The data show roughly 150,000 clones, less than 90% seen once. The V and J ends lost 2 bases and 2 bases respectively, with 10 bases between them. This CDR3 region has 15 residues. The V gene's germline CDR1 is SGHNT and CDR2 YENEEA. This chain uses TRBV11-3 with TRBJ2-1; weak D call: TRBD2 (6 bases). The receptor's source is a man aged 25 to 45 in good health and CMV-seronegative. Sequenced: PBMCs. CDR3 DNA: TGTGCCAGCAGCTTAACGCGGGGAACCTACAATGAGCAGTTCTTC. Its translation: CASSLTRGTYNEQFF.